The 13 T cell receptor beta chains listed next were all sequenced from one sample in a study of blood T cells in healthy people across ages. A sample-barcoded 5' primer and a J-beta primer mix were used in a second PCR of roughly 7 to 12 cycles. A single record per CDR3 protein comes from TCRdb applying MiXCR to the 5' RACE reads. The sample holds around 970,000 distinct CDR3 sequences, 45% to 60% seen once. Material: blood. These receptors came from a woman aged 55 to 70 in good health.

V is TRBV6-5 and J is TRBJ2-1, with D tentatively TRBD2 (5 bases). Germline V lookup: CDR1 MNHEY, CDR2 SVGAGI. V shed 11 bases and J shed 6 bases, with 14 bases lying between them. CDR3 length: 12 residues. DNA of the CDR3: TGTGCCTGCGGTCGAGGGAGCAATGAGCAGTTCTTC. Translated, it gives CACGRGSNEQFF.

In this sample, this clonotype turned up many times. CDR3 DNA sequence: TGCGCCAGCAGTCCCTCTAGCGGGAGCTACAATGAGCAGTTCTTC. Its translation is CASSPSSGSYNEQFF. V usage is TRBV5-1 and J usage is TRBJ2-1; TRBD2 matches 10 bases. There are 15 residues in the CDR3. V shed 5 bases, J shed 3 bases, and the junction held 5 bases outside the gene matches. CDR1 and CDR2 from the germline V gene are SGHRS and YFSETQ. The entire variable domain, with the rest obtained from reference TRBV5-1 and TRBJ2-1, is as follows: KAGVTQTPRYLIKTRGQQVTLSCSPISGHRSVSWYQQTPGQGLQFLFEYFSETQRNKGNFPGRFSGRQFSNSRSEMNVSTLELGDSALYLCASSPSSGSYNEQFFGPGTRLTVL.

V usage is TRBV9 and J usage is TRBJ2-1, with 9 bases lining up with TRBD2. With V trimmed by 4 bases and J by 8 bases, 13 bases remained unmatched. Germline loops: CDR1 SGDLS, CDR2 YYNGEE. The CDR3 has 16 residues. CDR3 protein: CASSSTGTSRPDEQFF. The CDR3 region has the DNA TGTGCCAGCAGCTCTACCGGGACTAGCCGACCAGATGAGCAGTTCTTC. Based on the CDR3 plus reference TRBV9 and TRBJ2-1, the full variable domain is DSGVTQTPKHLITATGQRVTLRCSPRSGDLSVYWYQQSLDQGLQFLIQYYNGEERAKGNILERFSAQQFPDLHSELNLSSLELGDSALYFCASSSTGTSRPDEQFFGPGTRLTVL.

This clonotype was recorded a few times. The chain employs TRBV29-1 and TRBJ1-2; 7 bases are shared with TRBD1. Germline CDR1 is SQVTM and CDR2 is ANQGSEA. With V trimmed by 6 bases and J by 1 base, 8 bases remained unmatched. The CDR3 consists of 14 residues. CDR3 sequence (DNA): TGCAGCGTGCCTAAGGGGGCGCTTAACTATGGCTACACCTTC. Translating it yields CSVPKGALNYGYTF.

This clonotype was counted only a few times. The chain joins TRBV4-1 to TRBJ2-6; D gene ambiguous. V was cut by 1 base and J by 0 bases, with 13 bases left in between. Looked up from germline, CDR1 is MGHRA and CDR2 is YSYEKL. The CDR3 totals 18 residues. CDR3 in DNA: TGCGCCAGCAGCCAAGTCGGGCAGAGAGCCTCTGGGGCCAACGTCCTGACTTTC. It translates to CASSQVGQRASGANVLTF.

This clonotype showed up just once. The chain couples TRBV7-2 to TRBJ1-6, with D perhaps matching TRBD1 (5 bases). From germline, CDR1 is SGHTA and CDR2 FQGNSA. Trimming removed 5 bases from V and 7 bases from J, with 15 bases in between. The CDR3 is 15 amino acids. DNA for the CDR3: TGTGCCAGCAGCACTCGACAGAATCGGAATTCACCCCTCCACTTT. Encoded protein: CASSTRQNRNSPLHF.

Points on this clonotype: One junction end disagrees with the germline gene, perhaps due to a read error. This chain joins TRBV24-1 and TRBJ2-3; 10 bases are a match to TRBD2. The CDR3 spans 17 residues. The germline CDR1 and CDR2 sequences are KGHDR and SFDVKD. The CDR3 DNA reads TGTGCCTCCAGTGATCCAGGACTAGCGGCTAGCACAGATACGCAGTATTTT. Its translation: CASSDPGLAASTDTQYF.

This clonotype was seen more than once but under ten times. DNA of the CDR3: TGCGCCAGCAGCCAAGATGCACAGGGGGCAAGTTCACCCCTCCACTTT. It is translated as CASSQDAQGASSPLHF. The V gene is TRBV4-1, the J gene TRBJ1-6; the match to TRBD1 covers 9 bases. CDR1 and CDR2 (germline): MGHRA, YSYEKL. CDR3 length: 16 amino acids. V shed 0 bases, J shed 9 bases, and the junction held 6 bases outside the gene matches.

The CDR3: CSASILAGGLYEQYF. The CDR3 nucleotides are TGCAGTGCTAGTATACTAGCGGGAGGGCTCTACGAGCAGTACTTC. The chain recombines TRBV20-1 with TRBJ2-7; 13 nucleotides align to TRBD2. Looked up from germline, CDR1 is DFQATT and CDR2 is SNEGSKA (reference sequence). The CDR3 runs 15 residues. V lost 3 bases and J lost 3; bases outside the gene matches: 5.

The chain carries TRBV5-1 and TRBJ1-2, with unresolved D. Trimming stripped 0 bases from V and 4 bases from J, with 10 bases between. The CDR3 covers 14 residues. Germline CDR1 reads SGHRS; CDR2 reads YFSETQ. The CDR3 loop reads CASSLVSTFYGYTF. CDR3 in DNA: TGCGCCAGCAGCTTGGTGTCCACTTTCTATGGCTACACCTTC. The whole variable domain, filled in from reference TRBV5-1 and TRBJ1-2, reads KAGVTQTPRYLIKTRGQQVTLSCSPISGHRSVSWYQQTPGQGLQFLFEYFSETQRNKGNFPGRFSGRQFSNSRSEMNVSTLELGDSALYLCASSLVSTFYGYTFGSGTRLTVV.

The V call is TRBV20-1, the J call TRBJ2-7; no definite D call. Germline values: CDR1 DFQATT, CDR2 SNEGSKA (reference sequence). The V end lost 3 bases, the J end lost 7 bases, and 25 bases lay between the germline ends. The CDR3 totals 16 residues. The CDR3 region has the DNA TGCAGTGCTAGGGGAAGAATGGCCAGCTCCTACAATGAGCAGTACTTC. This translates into CSARGRMASSYNEQYF.

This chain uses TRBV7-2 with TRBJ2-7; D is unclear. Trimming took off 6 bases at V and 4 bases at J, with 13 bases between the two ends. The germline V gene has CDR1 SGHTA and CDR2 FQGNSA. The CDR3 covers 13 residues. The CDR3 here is CASRLYTSYEQYF. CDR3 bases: TGTGCCAGCAGGCTATATACCTCATACGAGCAGTACTTC.

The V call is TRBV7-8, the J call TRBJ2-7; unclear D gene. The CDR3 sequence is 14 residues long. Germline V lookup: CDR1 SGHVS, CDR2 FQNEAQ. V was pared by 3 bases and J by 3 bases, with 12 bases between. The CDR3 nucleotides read TGTGCCAGCAGCTTCGCCGGTGGGGACTACGAGCAGTACTTC. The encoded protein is CASSFAGGDYEQYF.